These T cell receptor beta chains were read from a single sample in a study of T cell clonotyping in hematopoietic cell transplantation. Produced via immunoSEQ multiplex PCR; TCRdb's table is partial and in-frame only. The sample yields 35,000 to 50,000 clones, approximately 81% seen once. The sample here was peripheral blood mononuclear cells, taken before stem cell transplant. These receptors came from a man aged 60 to 75 with acute myeloid leukemia. Some clones in this sample may be carry-over from other donors' samples. The conserved cysteine and the conserved F or W are not part of the CDR3 here. The order of the fields is J gene, V gene, CDR3 length, CDR3 protein.

j_call: TRBJ2-1; v_call: TRBV7-8; cdr3_length: 14; cdr3_aa: ASAPFRGISYNEQF
j_call: TRBJ2-1; v_call: TRBV6-1; cdr3_length: 13; cdr3_aa: ASSDAGTAYNEQF
j_call: TRBJ2-7; v_call: TRBV4-2; cdr3_length: 11; cdr3_aa: ASSLGQGVEQY
j_call: TRBJ1-5; v_call: TRBV7-2; cdr3_length: 12; cdr3_aa: ASSLRGGDQPQH
j_call: TRBJ1-6; v_call: TRBV7-9; cdr3_length: 14; cdr3_aa: ASSLGGGTAGSPLH
j_call: TRBJ1-4; v_call: TRBV20-1; cdr3_length: 9; cdr3_aa: SAGINEKLF
j_call: TRBJ1-2; v_call: TRBV7-2; cdr3_length: 14; cdr3_aa: ASSLRDLLSVYGYT
j_call: TRBJ2-7; v_call: TRBV12-5; cdr3_length: 13; cdr3_aa: ASGHRRESSYEQY
j_call: TRBJ2-5; v_call: TRBV4-1; cdr3_length: 12; cdr3_aa: ASSYPGVPGAQY
j_call: TRBJ2-7; v_call: TRBV5-1; cdr3_length: 13; cdr3_aa: ASSLAGTGGYEQY
j_call: TRBJ1-6; v_call: TRBV27; cdr3_length: 13; cdr3_aa: ASSLSDRGQSPLH
j_call: TRBJ1-5; v_call: TRBV11-2; cdr3_length: 13; cdr3_aa: ASSRDRGPNQPQH
j_call: TRBJ1-5; v_call: TRBV7-2; cdr3_length: 14; cdr3_aa: ASSSQPQGYNQPQH
j_call: TRBJ2-2; v_call: TRBV30; cdr3_length: 12; cdr3_aa: AWSGGLVTGELF
j_call: TRBJ1-2; v_call: TRBV13; cdr3_length: 13; cdr3_aa: ASSKRTDLNYGYT
j_call: TRBJ2-7; v_call: TRBV2; cdr3_length: 12; cdr3_aa: ASLPLIGGYEQY
j_call: TRBJ1-6; v_call: TRBV20-1; cdr3_length: 9; cdr3_aa: SARGDSPLH
j_call: TRBJ1-1; v_call: TRBV7-3; cdr3_length: 15; cdr3_aa: ASSPDRGGSMNTEAF
j_call: TRBJ2-3; v_call: TRBV4-1; cdr3_length: 17; cdr3_aa: ASSQASGGRWWGTDTQY
j_call: TRBJ1-1; v_call: TRBV9; cdr3_length: 12; cdr3_aa: ASSVVTADTEAF
j_call: TRBJ2-7; v_call: TRBV19; cdr3_length: 12; cdr3_aa: ASSIGRDNYEQY
j_call: TRBJ1-2; v_call: TRBV6-6; cdr3_length: 11; cdr3_aa: ASSYVREAGYT
j_call: TRBJ2-6; v_call: TRBV19; cdr3_length: 15; cdr3_aa: ASSIFGAVPGANVLT
j_call: TRBJ2-7; v_call: TRBV30; cdr3_length: 12; cdr3_aa: AWSVASEPYEQY
j_call: TRBJ1-2; v_call: TRBV29-1; cdr3_length: 12; cdr3_aa: SVEELTGDYGYT
j_call: TRBJ1-1; v_call: TRBV29-1; cdr3_length: 13; cdr3_aa: SVEDSEGAGTEAF
j_call: TRBJ2-3; v_call: TRBV29-1; cdr3_length: 11; cdr3_aa: SVEPWAGDTQY
j_call: TRBJ2-3; v_call: TRBV9; cdr3_length: 14; cdr3_aa: ASSVVGSTGTDTQY
j_call: TRBJ1-2; v_call: TRBV5-4; cdr3_length: 11; cdr3_aa: ASNVGGHYGYT
j_call: TRBJ2-3; v_call: TRBV5-8; cdr3_length: 14; cdr3_aa: ASSNTPRLSTDTQY
j_call: TRBJ2-5; v_call: TRBV7-6; cdr3_length: 13; cdr3_aa: ASSLVQDAYGTQY
j_call: TRBJ1-3; v_call: TRBV11-3; cdr3_length: 12; cdr3_aa: ASSLEQTGNTIY
j_call: TRBJ1-1; v_call: TRBV19; cdr3_length: 13; cdr3_aa: ASSPRNLMNTEAF
j_call: TRBJ1-6; v_call: TRBV18; cdr3_length: 12; cdr3_aa: ASSPKGEGSPLH
j_call: TRBJ1-2; v_call: TRBV6-5; cdr3_length: 13; cdr3_aa: ASRQTGAVGYGYT
j_call: TRBJ2-2; v_call: TRBV7-2; cdr3_length: 12; cdr3_aa: ASRGQINTGELF
j_call: TRBJ1-5; v_call: TRBV21-1; cdr3_length: 14; cdr3_aa: ASSKGVWGAEQPQH
j_call: TRBJ2-7; v_call: TRBV7-9; cdr3_length: 13; cdr3_aa: ASSTGLATSYEQY
j_call: TRBJ1-3; v_call: TRBV7-2; cdr3_length: 13; cdr3_aa: ASSLAQGGGNTIY
j_call: TRBJ1-2; v_call: TRBV7-2; cdr3_length: 12; cdr3_aa: ASSLAHGAQGYT
j_call: TRBJ1-2; v_call: TRBV4-1; cdr3_length: 13; cdr3_aa: ASSQGAGPNYGYT
j_call: TRBJ1-5; v_call: TRBV6-5; cdr3_length: 13; cdr3_aa: ASSPPGTENQPQH
j_call: TRBJ2-7; v_call: TRBV5-1; cdr3_length: 12; cdr3_aa: ASSLAGTGHEQY
j_call: TRBJ1-1; v_call: TRBV18; cdr3_length: 11; cdr3_aa: ASSPGVGTEAF
j_call: TRBJ2-7; v_call: TRBV9; cdr3_length: 16; cdr3_aa: ASSVDEGGGAGLYEQY